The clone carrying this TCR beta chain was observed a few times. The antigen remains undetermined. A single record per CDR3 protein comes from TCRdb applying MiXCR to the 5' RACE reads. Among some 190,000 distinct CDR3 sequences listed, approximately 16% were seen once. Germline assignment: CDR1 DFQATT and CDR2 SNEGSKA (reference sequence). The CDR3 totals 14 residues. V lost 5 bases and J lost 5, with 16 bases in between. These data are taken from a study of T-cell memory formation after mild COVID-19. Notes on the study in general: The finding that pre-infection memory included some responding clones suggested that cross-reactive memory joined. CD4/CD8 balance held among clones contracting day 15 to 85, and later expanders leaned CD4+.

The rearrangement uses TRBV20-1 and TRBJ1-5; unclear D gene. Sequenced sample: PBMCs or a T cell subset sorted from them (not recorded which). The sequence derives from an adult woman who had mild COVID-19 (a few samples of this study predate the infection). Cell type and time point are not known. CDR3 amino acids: CSASVQRTDQPQHF. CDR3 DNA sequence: TGCAGTGCTTCAGTTCAGAGGACCGATCAGCCCCAGCATTTT.